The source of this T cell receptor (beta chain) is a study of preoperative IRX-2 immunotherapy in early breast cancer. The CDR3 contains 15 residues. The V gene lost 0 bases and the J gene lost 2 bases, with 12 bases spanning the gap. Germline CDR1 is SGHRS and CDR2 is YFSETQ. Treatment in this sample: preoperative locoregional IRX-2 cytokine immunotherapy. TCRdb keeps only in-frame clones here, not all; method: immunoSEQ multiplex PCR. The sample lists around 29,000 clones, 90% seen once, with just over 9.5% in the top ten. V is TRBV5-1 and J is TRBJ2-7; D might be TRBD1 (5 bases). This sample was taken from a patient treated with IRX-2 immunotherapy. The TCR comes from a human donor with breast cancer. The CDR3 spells CASSLVPTDAYEQYF. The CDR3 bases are TGCGCCAGCAGCTTGGTACCGACAGATGCCTACGAGCAGTACTTC.